Shown below are 30 T cell receptor beta chains from a single sample sequenced in a study of blood T cell repertoires in COVID-19. Sequencing used immunoSEQ multiplex PCR; TCRdb keeps in-frame clones, though not all of them. This table holds about 140,000 clones, approximately 80% found once. Material: peripheral blood. The receptors were sampled from a woman of 80 years or more with active or convalescent COVID-19.

The chain is built from TRBV19 and TRBJ1-1, with a possible D match to TRBD1 (6 bases). This CDR3 region has 13 residues. Germline V gene lookup returns CDR1 LNHDA and CDR2 SQIVND (reference sequence). Deletions cut 4 bases from V and 4 bases from J, with 10 bases between. CDR3 sequence (DNA): TGTGCCAGTAGTAATATCAGGGGCACTGAAGCTTTCTTT. Amino acids: CASSNIRGTEAFF.

This clone was detected only once. The genes are TRBV19 and TRBJ2-3, with D tentatively TRBD1 (6 bases). CDR1 is LNHDA, CDR2 SQIVND, per germline (reference sequence). V was trimmed by 8 bases and J by 1 base, leaving 13 bases between them. The CDR3 consists of 14 residues. This CDR3 is CASSGTFGTDTQYF. Written as DNA, the CDR3 is TGTGCCAGTTCCGGGACATTCGGCACAGATACGCAGTATTTT.

V gene TRBV6-1 combines with J gene TRBJ2-7, with TRBD1 matching 7 bases. Germline trimming cut 3 bases from V and 10 bases from J; bases unmatched to any gene: 9. There are 13 residues in the CDR3. Germline V CDR1 and CDR2: MNHNS, SASEGT. The CDR3 region is CASSDPATGRQYF. The CDR3, as DNA: TGTGCCAGCAGTGATCCGGCGACAGGGAGACAGTACTTC.

V is TRBV6-5 and J is TRBJ1-1; D is undetermined. V was shortened by 8 bases and J by 1 base, with 11 bases between the two germline ends. This CDR3 comprises 13 residues. Per germline, CDR1 MNHEY and CDR2 SVGAGI. CDR3 sequence: CASREPGNTEAFF. The CDR3 DNA follows: TGTGCCAGCCGAGAACCCGGGAACACTGAAGCTTTCTTT.

The V call is TRBV12-3 or TRBV12-4, the J call TRBJ1-2; no firm D call. Trimming took 6 bases from V and 7 from J, leaving 12 bases between them. The CDR3 covers 12 residues. CDR3 DNA: TGTGCCAGCAGCCAGCCGCCGGGTGGCTACACCTTC. Amino acid sequence: CASSQPPGGYTF.

The chain recombines TRBV5-1 with TRBJ2-7, with 10 positions matching TRBD2. This CDR3 has 15 residues. The germline gives CDR1 SGHRS, CDR2 YFSETQ. V shed 0 bases and J 4 bases; nucleotides not matched to a gene: 4. The CDR3 reads CASSLERGGLYEQYF. In DNA, the CDR3 is TGCGCCAGCAGCTTGGAGCGGGGGGGCTTGTACGAGCAGTACTTC.

The count of this clone is one. The chain combines TRBV6-6 with TRBJ1-5; D unclear. The CDR3 loop spans 13 amino acids. From germline, CDR1 is MNHNY and CDR2 SVGAGI (reference sequence). V shed 7 bases and J shed 4 bases, with 11 bases lying between them. Written as DNA, the CDR3 is TGTGCCAGCATCCCCGCGGGGAATCAGCCCCAGCATTTT. Translated: CASIPAGNQPQHF.

The chain joins TRBV5-4 to TRBJ1-6; D ambiguous. Trimming removed 5 bases from V and 0 bases from J, with 6 bases in between. The CDR3 is made up of 14 amino acids. Germline values: CDR1 SGHNT, CDR2 YYREEE (reference sequence). The CDR3 here is CASRASSYNSPLHF. The CDR3 DNA is TGTGCCAGCAGGGCCAGCTCCTATAATTCACCCCTCCACTTT.

As regards this clone: A read error may produce the germline difference seen at one junction end. The V and J genes are TRBV28 and TRBJ1-6, with D possibly matching TRBD1 (5 bases). Germline V gives CDR1 MDHEN, CDR2 SYDVKM. This CDR3 comprises 12 residues. This CDR3 reads CASSLNRLGVSF. Written as DNA, the CDR3 is TGTGCCAGCAGTTTAAATCGTTTAGGGGTCTCCTTT.

The chain joins TRBV6-5 to TRBJ1-5; maybe TRBD1 (6 bases). Per the germline V gene, CDR1 is MNHEY and CDR2 is SVGAGI. The CDR3 length is 14 residues. Deletions cut 11 bases from V and 4 bases from J, with 18 bases between. In DNA form, the CDR3 reads TGTGCCTCAAGGGGGACCAAACGAAATCAGCCCCAGCATTTT. Translated, it gives CASRGTKRNQPQHF.

The genes are TRBV5-5 and TRBJ1-3; D gene uncertain. Trimming pared 2 bases from V and 2 bases from J, leaving 8 bases between. The CDR3 sequence is 14 residues long. Germline V gene sequence: CDR1 SGHKS, CDR2 YYEKEE (reference sequence). The CDR3 loop reads CASSFRVAGNTIYF. DNA of the CDR3: TGTGCCAGCAGCTTTCGGGTGGCTGGAAACACCATATATTTT.

The chain carries TRBV6-5 and TRBJ1-1; TRBD1 matches at 9 bases. The V gene end was trimmed by 2 bases and the J gene end by 9 bases; junction bases not matched to a gene: 4. This CDR3 contains 13 residues. CDR1 MNHEY and CDR2 SVGAGI come from the germline V gene. CDR3 DNA: TGTGCCAGCAGTTACCCGGGACAGGGCAAAGCTTTCTTT. Translation gives CASSYPGQGKAFF.

This clone was seen only a few times. The rearrangement uses TRBV5-1 and TRBJ2-5, with D perhaps matching TRBD2 (7 bases). Trimming removed 2 bases from V and 2 bases from J, with 10 bases in between. CDR3 length: 14 residues. Looked up from germline, CDR1 is SGHRS and CDR2 is YFSETQ. The CDR3 here is CASSFRGGQETQYF. The CDR3 region has the DNA TGCGCCAGCAGCTTTAGGGGGGGACAAGAGACCCAGTACTTC.

The chain recombines TRBV11-2 with TRBJ1-1; maybe TRBD1 (6 bases). V was shortened by 5 bases and J by 3 bases, with 16 bases between the two germline ends. Germline V gene data show CDR1 as SGHAT and CDR2 as FQNNGV. The CDR3 loop spans 15 amino acids. The CDR3 is CASSPLENRDTEAFF. CDR3 in DNA: TGTGCCAGCAGCCCTCTCGAGAACAGGGACACTGAAGCTTTCTTT.

This chain links TRBV5-1 with TRBJ1-1; 9 nucleotides line up with TRBD1. Germline V gives CDR1 SGHRS, CDR2 YFSETQ. The J segment lost 4 bases and the V segment lost 5 bases, leaving 9 bases of the junction unmatched. The CDR3 consists of 15 residues. In nucleotides, the CDR3 is TGCGCCAGCAGGCTCACCGGGACAGGGTCCACTGAAGCTTTCTTT. It specifies CASRLTGTGSTEAFF.

This sequence joins TRBV10-2 and TRBJ2-3; 7 nucleotides match TRBD2. The V gene end was trimmed by 0 bases and the J gene end by 2 bases; junction bases not matched to a gene: 5. Per germline, CDR1 WSHSY and CDR2 SAAADI. This CDR3 has 16 amino acids. The CDR3 is CASSESPGGITDTQYF. In DNA, the CDR3 is TGCGCCAGCAGTGAGTCGCCCGGGGGGATCACAGATACGCAGTATTTT.

This rearrangement joins TRBV2 to TRBJ1-4; possible D gene TRBD1, 5 bases. The V end lost 6 bases, the J end lost 8 bases, and 16 bases lay between the germline ends. This CDR3 contains 14 residues. The germline CDR1 and CDR2 sequences are SNHLY and FYNNEI. The CDR3 region has the DNA TGTGCCAGCAGCGCCCTGACAGCTCGAGAAAAACTGTTTTTT. As protein: CASSALTAREKLFF. The whole variable domain, remainder taken from reference TRBV2 and TRBJ1-4, is EPEVTQTPSHQVTQMGQEVILRCVPISNHLYFYWYRQILGQKVEFLVSFYNNEISEKSEIFDDQFSVERPDGSNFTLKIRSTKLEDSAMYFCASSALTAREKLFFGSGTQLSVL.

The chain combines TRBV7-3 with TRBJ2-3; TRBD2 aligns across 7 bases. Germline V gene lookup returns CDR1 SGHTA and CDR2 FQGTGA. The V gene end was trimmed by 3 bases and the J gene end by 4 bases; junction bases not matched to a gene: 7. The CDR3 consists of 15 residues. This CDR3 reads CASSFLGTTSDTQYF. The DNA for the CDR3 is TGTGCCAGCAGCTTTCTCGGGACTACTTCAGATACGCAGTATTTT.

The V call is TRBV19, the J call TRBJ1-1; D may be TRBD1 (5 bases). The length of the CDR3 is 13 residues. Germline V gene lookup returns CDR1 LNHDA and CDR2 SQIVND (reference sequence). Trimming stripped 7 bases from V and 4 bases from J, with 13 bases between. CDR3 protein: CASKTLQGTEAFF. The CDR3 nucleotides are TGTGCCAGTAAAACCCTTCAGGGCACTGAAGCTTTCTTT.

The sample holds one count of this clone. The chain recombines TRBV2 with TRBJ1-1, with 8 bases identical to TRBD1. CDR1 and CDR2 from the germline V gene are SNHLY and FYNNEI. The length of the CDR3 is 15 residues. V was clipped by 4 bases and J by 4 bases; unmatched bases: 8. The CDR3 DNA reads TGTGCCAGCAGTGTCACAGGGGGTAAGGTCACTGAAGCTTTCTTT. Encoded protein: CASSVTGGKVTEAFF.

J is TRBJ1-1 and V is TRBV6-5, with D perhaps TRBD1 (6 bases). CDR3 length equals 16 residues. Trimming took off 2 bases at V and 0 bases at J, with 13 bases between the two ends. The germline CDR1 and CDR2 sequences are MNHEY and SVGAGI. This chain's CDR3 is CASSYDAGAMNTEAFF. DNA of the CDR3: TGTGCCAGCAGTTACGACGCAGGGGCGATGAACACTGAAGCTTTCTTT.

The V call is TRBV7-2, the J call TRBJ1-5, with TRBD1 identical over 8 bases. V dropped 0 bases and J dropped 6; count of bases not matched to a gene: 4. This CDR3 contains 15 residues. Germline V gene lookup returns CDR1 SGHTA and CDR2 FQGNSA. The CDR3 coding sequence is TGTGCCAGCAGCTTAGCACCAGGGGGCGGTCAGCCCCAGCATTTT. Protein: CASSLAPGGGQPQHF. The entire variable domain, with the rest obtained from reference TRBV7-2 and TRBJ1-5, is as follows: GAGVSQSPSNKVTEKGKDVELRCDPISGHTALYWYRQSLGQGLEFLIYFQGNSAPDKSGLPSDRFSAERTGGSVSTLTIQRTQQEDSAVYLCASSLAPGGGQPQHFGDGTRLSIL.

V is TRBV10-3 and J is TRBJ2-2; D gene unclear. V lost 4 bases and J lost 0, with 9 bases in between. In germline, CDR1 is ENHRY, CDR2 SYGVKD. CDR3 length: 15 residues. The CDR3 sequence: CAISGINSNTGELFF. The CDR3 DNA is TGTGCCATCAGTGGTATTAATTCGAACACCGGGGAGCTGTTTTTT.

The gene calls are TRBV6-2 or TRBV6-3 and TRBJ1-6; D is possibly TRBD1 (6 bases). The CDR3 is made up of 16 amino acids. The germline gives CDR1 MNHEY, CDR2 SVGEGT. V was clipped by 5 bases and J by 9 bases, with 20 bases between them. CDR3: CASSGQDSSSRSPLHF. As DNA, the CDR3 is TGTGCCAGCAGTGGTCAGGACAGTTCCTCTCGTTCACCCCTCCACTTT.

V gene TRBV5-1 combines with J gene TRBJ1-6, with TRBD1 as a possible D gene (6 bases). The V gene lost 4 bases and the J gene lost 0 bases, with 11 bases spanning the gap. This CDR3 is built from 16 residues. CDR1 and CDR2 (germline): SGHRS, YFSETQ. The CDR3 DNA sequence: TGCGCCAGCAGCATCGGACAGAGCTCCTATAATTCACCCCTCCACTTT. Residues: CASSIGQSSYNSPLHF.

This chain connects TRBV6-5 to TRBJ1-3; D is ambiguous. The germline gives CDR1 MNHEY, CDR2 SVGAGI. The CDR3 totals 12 residues. Trimming stripped 10 bases from V and 0 bases from J, with 7 bases between. The CDR3 bases are TGTGCCATCGTCTACTCTGGAAACACCATATATTTT. Its protein is CAIVYSGNTIYF.

The CDR3 protein is CASSLVGGRTGELFF. The CDR3 DNA is TGTGCCAGCAGCTTGGTTGGCGGCCGAACGGGGGAGCTGTTTTTT. The rearrangement joins TRBV5-4 to TRBJ2-2, with D unclear. CDR3 length: 15 residues. V dropped 0 bases and J dropped 8 bases, with 14 bases sitting between them. Germline-derived CDR1 and CDR2 are SGHNT and YYREEE (reference sequence).

The count of this clone is one. The V gene is TRBV10-3, the J gene TRBJ2-1; D is unclear. Germline-derived CDR1 and CDR2 are ENHRY and SYGVKD. The CDR3 is 15 amino acids. With 2 bases removed from V and 5 bases from J, the gap between germline ends came to 13 bases. CDR3 coding DNA: TGTGCCATCAGTGAGCCTGCGGCCGCAGACAATGAGCAGTTCTTC. This encodes CAISEPAAADNEQFF.

The chain carries TRBV11-2 and TRBJ2-5, with TRBD2 identical over 10 bases. The length of the CDR3 is 18 residues. The ends lost 5 bases at V and 2 bases at J; junction bases unmatched: 14. CDR1 is SGHAT, CDR2 FQNNGV, per germline. In DNA form, the CDR3 reads TGTGCCAGCAGCAAAACACCGGGTAGCGGGGGGCCACAAGAGACCCAGTACTTC. Its protein is CASSKTPGSGGPQETQYF.

J is TRBJ1-4 and V is TRBV7-9; 9 bases match TRBD1. Losses at the gene ends were 5 bases for V and 7 bases for J; bases not matched to a gene: 11. CDR3 length: 16 amino acids. Germline lookup yields CDR1 SEHNR and CDR2 FQNEAQ (reference sequence). CDR3 sequence reads: CASSPTDRGGREKLFF. The DNA of the CDR3 is TGTGCCAGCAGCCCAACGGACAGGGGAGGACGTGAAAAACTGTTTTTT.